This TCR beta chain was identified in a study of spatial heterogeneity in lung cancer. On the study more broadly: Any follow-up PBMC samples that were available went on to be sequenced, and the median time to follow-up was roughly 2 years after resection.

Time point meaning: blood at routine non-recurrence follow-up after resection. Tumor, nontumor lung or frozen PBMC supplied whole RNA that was sequenced unsorted. This CDR3 region has 15 residues. V dropped 6 bases and J dropped 4 bases, with 16 bases sitting between them. Looked up from germline, CDR1 is SGDLS and CDR2 is YYNGEE. This clonotype was detected a few times. TCRdb reprocessed the 5' RACE reads with MiXCR, giving one entry per CDR3 protein. Among about 120,000 distinct CDR3 sequences listed, roughly an eighth were seen once. The sequence derives from a male donor with early-stage non-small cell lung cancer. The chain carries TRBV9 and TRBJ2-2, with a weak D call TRBD1 (5 bases). This sample comprised PBMCs, obtained at follow-up. The CDR3 protein is CASIYFRDRTGELFF. DNA for the CDR3: TGTGCCAGCATCTACTTCAGGGATCGCACCGGGGAGCTGTTTTTT. Full variable domain (rest looked up from reference TRBV9 and TRBJ2-2): DSGVTQTPKHLITATGQRVTLRCSPRSGDLSVYWYQQSLDQGLQFLIQYYNGEERAKGNILERFSAQQFPDLHSELNLSSLELGDSALYFCASIYFRDRTGELFFGEGSRLTVL.